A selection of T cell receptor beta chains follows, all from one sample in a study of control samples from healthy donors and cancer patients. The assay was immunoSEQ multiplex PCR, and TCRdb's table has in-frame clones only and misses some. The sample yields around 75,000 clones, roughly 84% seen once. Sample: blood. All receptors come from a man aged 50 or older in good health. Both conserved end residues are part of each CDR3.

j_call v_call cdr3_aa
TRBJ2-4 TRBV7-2 CASSPSGGLAKNIQYF
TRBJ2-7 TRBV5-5 CASSLVPVSYEQYF
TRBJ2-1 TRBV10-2 CASSDLEILYNEQFF
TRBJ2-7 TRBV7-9 CASSSGQSYEQYF
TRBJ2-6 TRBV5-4 CASNLRAGANVLTF
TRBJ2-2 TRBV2 CASSETGRATGELFF
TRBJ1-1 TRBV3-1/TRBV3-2 CASSPDRIEAFF
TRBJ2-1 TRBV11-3 CASSLDLDSAREQFF
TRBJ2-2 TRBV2 CASSAGGWTGELFF
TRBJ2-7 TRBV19 CASSIGAGRSYEQYF
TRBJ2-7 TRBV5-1 CASSLGYGSSLEQYF
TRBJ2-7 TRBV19 CASSITSENYEQYF
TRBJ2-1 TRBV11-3 CASSQRTAYNEQFF
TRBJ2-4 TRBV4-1 CASSRIAGTGENIQYF
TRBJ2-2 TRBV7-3 CASSLQPGPNTGELFF
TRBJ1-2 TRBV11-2 CASSTTRDTKNYGYTF
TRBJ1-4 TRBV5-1 CASSLGTGAEKLFF
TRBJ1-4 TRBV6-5 CASRPPGGEGGLFF
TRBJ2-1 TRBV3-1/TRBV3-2 CASSQTTSGFNEQFF
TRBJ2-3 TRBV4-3 CASSQARLAGEDTQYF
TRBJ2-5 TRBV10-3 CAISSPGGGQETQYF
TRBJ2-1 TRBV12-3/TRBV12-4 CASRISGGGEQFF
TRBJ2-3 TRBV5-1 CASSFSSGGTDTQYF
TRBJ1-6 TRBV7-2 CASSLVGGQSSYNSPLHF
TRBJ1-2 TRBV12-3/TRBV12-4 CATRTGASYGYTF
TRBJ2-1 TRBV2 CASSRASGNEQFF
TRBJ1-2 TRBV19 CASSIGETLRYGYTF
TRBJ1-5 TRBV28 CASTDVTGGRNQPQHF
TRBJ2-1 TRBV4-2 CASSQKMRAGGYNEQFF
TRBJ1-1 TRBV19 CASSFNRGEAFF
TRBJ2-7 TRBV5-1 CASSLRGRTEKASYEQYF
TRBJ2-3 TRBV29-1 CSGGRLGITDTQYF
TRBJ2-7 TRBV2 CASRGDLSGVISYEQYF
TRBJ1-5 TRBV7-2 CASSLSPRGNSNQPQHF
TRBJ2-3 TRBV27 CASWYGGRASDTQYF
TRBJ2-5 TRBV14 CASSQVRSSGVGETQYF
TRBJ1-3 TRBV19 CASSNLPGNTIYF
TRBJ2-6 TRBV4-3 CASSQEPAGRLSGANVLTF
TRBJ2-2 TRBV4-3 CASSQEVSTASGANTGELFF
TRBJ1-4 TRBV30 CAWSGRRVNIEKLFF
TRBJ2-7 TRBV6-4 CASQGDRGYEQYF
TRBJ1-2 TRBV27 CASSFWTGRDYGYTF
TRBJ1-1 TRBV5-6 CASSEGGKNTEAFF
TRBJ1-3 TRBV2 CAGSGTSGNTIYF
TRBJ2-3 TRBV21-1 CASSKGMTSGSLDTQYF
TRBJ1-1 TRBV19 CASSNLRGTEAFF
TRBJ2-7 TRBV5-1 CASGVLAGASYEQYF
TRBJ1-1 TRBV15 CATQEITGAEAFF